These 31 T cell receptor beta chains came from one sample sequenced in a study of blood T cell repertoires in COVID-19. Clones were sequenced by immunoSEQ multiplex PCR, and TCRdb holds only the in-frame ones, with some missing. Of about 130,000 clones in the sample, 70% to 90% were seen once. Source material: peripheral blood. Receptors originate from a woman aged 45-65 years with acute or convalescent COVID-19.

V gene TRBV6-5 combines with J gene TRBJ2-1; tentatively, D is TRBD1 (5 bases). In germline, CDR1 is MNHEY, CDR2 SVGAGI. V was shortened by 5 bases and J by 9 bases, with 17 bases between the two germline ends. The CDR3 spans 14 residues. The CDR3: CASSRQGGIIEQFF. CDR3 coding DNA: TGTGCCAGCAGTAGGCAGGGTGGAATTATTGAGCAGTTCTTC.

CDR3 nucleotides: TGCAGCGGGGCGGGGGCTAACTATGGCTACACCTTC. Its translation: CSGAGANYGYTF. The V gene is TRBV29-1, the J gene TRBJ1-2, with a possible D match to TRBD1 (5 bases). The CDR3 has 12 amino acids. Per the germline V gene, CDR1 is SQVTM and CDR2 is ANQGSEA. V shed 7 bases and J shed 0 bases, with 9 bases lying between them.

The chain links TRBV6-5 to TRBJ1-3; D ambiguous. CDR3 length: 15 amino acids. The V end lost 2 bases, the J end lost 0 bases, and 8 bases lay between the germline ends. The germline gives CDR1 MNHEY, CDR2 SVGAGI. The CDR3 reads CASSYRRSSGNTIYF. DNA for the CDR3: TGTGCCAGCAGTTACCGACGGAGCTCTGGAAACACCATATATTTT.

This rearrangement joins TRBV14 to TRBJ1-1; no clear D. V lost 0 bases, J lost 1 base, and 3 bases lay in between. Germline V gene data show CDR1 as SGHDN and CDR2 as FVKESK. CDR3 size: 13 residues. The CDR3: CASSQDRNTEAFF. In DNA form, the CDR3 reads TGTGCCAGCAGCCAAGACAGGAACACTGAAGCTTTCTTT.

This sequence joins TRBV7-8 and TRBJ2-5, with 8 bases lining up with TRBD2. The germline V gene encodes CDR1 SGHVS and CDR2 FQNEAQ. The V and J ends lost 0 bases and 3 bases, in that order; junction bases with no gene match: 3. The length of the CDR3 is 15 residues. CDR3 residues: CASSLAGRAEETQYF. CDR3 coding DNA: TGTGCCAGCAGCTTAGCCGGGAGGGCCGAAGAGACCCAGTACTTC.

The chain uses TRBV18 and TRBJ2-1; D is ambiguous. CDR1 is KGHSH, CDR2 LQKENI, per germline. V was trimmed by 0 bases and J by 4 bases, leaving 4 bases between them. The CDR3 covers 13 residues. CDR3 sequence: CASSPPGYNEQFF. CDR3 nucleotides: TGTGCCAGCTCACCACCCGGGTACAATGAGCAGTTCTTC.

The V call is TRBV5-5, the J call TRBJ2-3; perhaps TRBD1 as D (5 bases). The CDR3 extends over 13 amino acids. Deletions cut 4 bases from V and 1 base from J, with 7 bases between. Looked up from germline, CDR1 is SGHKS and CDR2 is YYEKEE (reference sequence). The CDR3 nucleotides read TGTGCCAGCAGCCAGGGCGGCACAGATACGCAGTATTTT. Translated: CASSQGGTDTQYF.

This clone has a single count. The chain employs TRBV7-3 and TRBJ1-1; 7 bases map to TRBD1. Germline V CDR1 and CDR2: SGHTA, FQGTGA. The CDR3 is made up of 13 amino acids. Trimming at V came to 5 bases and at J to 3 bases, leaving 3 bases not matched to a gene. CDR3 in amino acids: CASSLQGYTEAFF. The CDR3 coding sequence is TGTGCCAGCAGCCTACAGGGGTACACTGAAGCTTTCTTT. Combining the CDR3 with reference TRBV7-3 and TRBJ1-1 gives the whole variable domain GAGVSQTPSNKVTEKGKYVELRCDPISGHTALYWYRQSLGQGPEFLIYFQGTGAADDSGLPNDRFFAVRPEGSVSTLKIQRTERGDSAVYLCASSLQGYTEAFFGQGTRLTVV.

This chain connects TRBV12-5 to TRBJ2-5, with D tentatively TRBD2 (6 bases). The CDR3 is 13 residues long. Germline V gene data show CDR1 as LGHNT and CDR2 as FRNRAP. Between the trimmed V and J ends, which lost 1 base and 4 bases, there was a span of 7 bases. DNA for the CDR3: TGTGCTAGTGGTTTGGGGGGAGGAGAGACCCAGTACTTC. This sequence encodes CASGLGGGETQYF. The full variable domain, in which reference TRBV12-5 and TRBJ2-5 provide the parts outside the CDR3, is DARVTQTPRHKVTEMGQEVTMRCQPILGHNTVFWYRQTMMQGLELLAYFRNRAPLDDSGMPKDRFSAEMPDATLATLKIQPSEPRDSAVYFCASGLGGGETQYFGPGTRLLVL.

The genes are TRBV28 and TRBJ1-2; TRBD1 aligns across 8 bases. CDR3 length: 13 residues. Unmatched junction bases numbered 6, after V lost 4 bases and J lost 8 bases. Germline CDR1 reads MDHEN; CDR2 reads SYDVKM. CDR3 region: CASSSGQGGGYTF. In DNA, the CDR3 is TGTGCCAGCAGTTCCGGACAGGGAGGGGGCTACACCTTC.

The chain joins TRBV6-5 to TRBJ2-3; a weak D match, TRBD2 (6 bases). With 3 bases removed from V and 1 base from J, the gap between germline ends came to 11 bases. Germline V gives CDR1 MNHEY, CDR2 SVGAGI. CDR3 length: 15 residues. For the CDR3, the DNA is TGTGCCAGCAGTTATAGGGAGGTAGGCACAGATACGCAGTATTTT. Translation gives CASSYREVGTDTQYF.

This rearrangement joins TRBV7-2 to TRBJ2-3; D may be TRBD2 (5 bases). Germline CDR1 is SGHTA and CDR2 is FQGNSA. The CDR3 contains 16 residues. V lost 5 bases, J lost 2 bases, and 17 bases lay in between. CDR3: CASSPRLGRNTDTQYF. Here the CDR3 DNA reads TGTGCCAGCAGCCCTAGGCTAGGGAGAAACACAGATACGCAGTATTTT.

This rearrangement joins TRBV2 to TRBJ2-5, with a possible D match to TRBD1 (5 bases). From germline, CDR1 is SNHLY and CDR2 FYNNEI. This CDR3 comprises 11 residues. Trimming shortened V by 7 bases and J by 3 bases, and 6 bases separated the two germline ends. CDR3 loop: CASTTEETQYF. The CDR3 DNA follows: TGTGCCAGCACGACAGAAGAGACCCAGTACTTC. Combining the CDR3 with reference TRBV2 and TRBJ2-5 gives the whole variable domain EPEVTQTPSHQVTQMGQEVILRCVPISNHLYFYWYRQILGQKVEFLVSFYNNEISEKSEIFDDQFSVERPDGSNFTLKIRSTKLEDSAMYFCASTTEETQYFGPGTRLLVL.

The rearrangement links TRBV5-1 to TRBJ2-5, with D perhaps TRBD2 (6 bases). V lost 4 bases and J lost 7, with 20 bases in between. From germline, CDR1 is SGHRS and CDR2 YFSETQ. This CDR3 is built from 15 residues. CDR3 amino acids: CASSAPGGGTGTQYF. The CDR3 DNA follows: TGCGCCAGCAGCGCCCCCGGGGGAGGTACGGGGACCCAGTACTTC.

V is TRBV10-1 and J is TRBJ2-1; 7 bases fit TRBD1. CDR1 is WNHNN, CDR2 SYGVQD, per germline (reference sequence). Trimming cost V 2 bases and J 1 base; bases outside gene matches: 5. The CDR3 totals 16 residues. CDR3 residues: CASSERGRGSYNEQFF. The CDR3 bases are TGCGCCAGCAGTGAGAGGGGCAGGGGGTCCTACAATGAGCAGTTCTTC.

V and J are TRBV12-5 and TRBJ2-1; 12 nucleotides match TRBD2. The CDR3 covers 16 residues. The V segment lost 4 bases and the J segment 4 bases; nucleotides outside the gene matches: 5. The germline V gene has CDR1 LGHNT and CDR2 FRNRAP. CDR3 coding DNA: TGTGCTAGTGGTTCCGGGACTAGCGGGTATTACAATGAGCAGTTCTTC. This encodes CASGSGTSGYYNEQFF.

V gene TRBV7-6 combines with J gene TRBJ1-4, with D perhaps TRBD1 (5 bases). Germline assignment: CDR1 SGHVS and CDR2 FNYEAQ. V shed 5 bases and J shed 2 bases, with 18 bases lying between them. The CDR3 loop spans 17 amino acids. CDR3 DNA sequence: TGTGCCAGCAGCCGTCGCCAGGGCATAGGGACTAATGAAAAACTGTTTTTT. This gives the protein CASSRRQGIGTNEKLFF.

This clone showed up many times. The J gene is TRBJ2-1, the V gene TRBV2; 9 nucleotides match TRBD2. Germline V gene lookup returns CDR1 SNHLY and CDR2 FYNNEI. This CDR3 contains 16 residues. The V and J ends lost 2 bases and 7 bases, in that order; junction bases with no gene match: 9. CDR3 DNA: TGTGCCAGCAGTGAACGTAGCGGGAGTGGGTGGAATGAGCAGTTCTTC. Translation gives CASSERSGSGWNEQFF.

This clone was counted a single time. The chain carries TRBV28 and TRBJ1-2; tentatively, D is TRBD1 (6 bases). This CDR3 is built from 13 residues. The V gene's germline CDR1 is MDHEN and CDR2 SYDVKM. Trimming shortened V by 2 bases and J by 4 bases, and 8 bases separated the two germline ends. CDR3 protein: CASSLGQSYGYTF. The CDR3 DNA is TGTGCCAGCAGTTTAGGACAGAGCTATGGCTACACCTTC.

This chain uses TRBV6-5 with TRBJ1-4, with TRBD1 matching over 9 bases. The CDR3 is 15 residues long. With 5 bases clipped from V and 4 bases from J, the junction kept 5 bases outside the gene matches. Germline CDR1 is MNHEY and CDR2 is SVGAGI. CDR3 in DNA: TGTGCCAGCAGTCTAGGACAGGGGTTTAATGAAAAACTGTTTTTT. This translates into CASSLGQGFNEKLFF.

The V call is TRBV5-8, the J call TRBJ1-1; TRBD1 agrees at 7 bases. The J segment lost 5 bases and the V segment lost 4 bases, leaving 8 bases of the junction unmatched. Germline V gene data show CDR1 as SGHTS and CDR2 as YDEGEE. The length of the CDR3 is 14 residues. In nucleotides, the CDR3 is TGTGCCAGCAGCATTCAGGGGGGAAGTACTGAAGCTTTCTTT. This gives the protein CASSIQGGSTEAFF.

The V gene is TRBV25-1, the J gene TRBJ1-5; D uncertain. Germline CDR1 is MGHDK and CDR2 is SYGVNS. V lost 1 base and J 4 bases, leaving 8 bases between the germline ends. CDR3 length: 14 residues. The CDR3 loop is CASSEWASNQPQHF. The DNA of the CDR3 is TGTGCCAGCAGTGAATGGGCCAGTAATCAGCCCCAGCATTTT.

V gene TRBV5-1 combines with J gene TRBJ2-1; perhaps TRBD2 as D (6 bases). Trimming took off 7 bases at V and 3 bases at J, with 14 bases between the two ends. Germline values: CDR1 SGHRS, CDR2 YFSETQ. The CDR3 extends over 14 amino acids. The chain's CDR3 is CASENGGLYNEQFF. The CDR3 DNA follows: TGCGCCAGCGAGAACGGGGGACTCTACAATGAGCAGTTCTTC. The full variable domain, in which reference TRBV5-1 and TRBJ2-1 provide the parts outside the CDR3, is KAGVTQTPRYLIKTRGQQVTLSCSPISGHRSVSWYQQTPGQGLQFLFEYFSETQRNKGNFPGRFSGRQFSNSRSEMNVSTLELGDSALYLCASENGGLYNEQFFGPGTRLTVL.

This chain uses TRBV28 with TRBJ1-2; 7 bases are shared with TRBD1. CDR1 and CDR2 (germline): MDHEN, SYDVKM. After removal of 5 bases from V and 4 bases from J, the junction contained 10 bases not matched to a gene. This CDR3 region has 15 residues. The CDR3 nucleotides read TGTGCCAGCAGTGTTGGGGGACAGTCAAGCTATGGCTACACCTTC. Protein sequence: CASSVGGQSSYGYTF.

V and J are TRBV2 and TRBJ1-5; D gene uncertain. CDR3 length equals 12 residues. Trimming shortened V by 7 bases and J by 2 bases, and 6 bases separated the two germline ends. Per germline, CDR1 SNHLY and CDR2 FYNNEI. CDR3 in amino acids: CASKSGNQPQHF. CDR3 DNA sequence: TGTGCCAGCAAGAGCGGCAATCAGCCCCAGCATTTT. Combining the CDR3 with reference TRBV2 and TRBJ1-5 gives the whole variable domain EPEVTQTPSHQVTQMGQEVILRCVPISNHLYFYWYRQILGQKVEFLVSFYNNEISEKSEIFDDQFSVERPDGSNFTLKIRSTKLEDSAMYFCASKSGNQPQHFGDGTRLSIL.

Only one count was recorded for this clone. The gene calls are TRBV29-1 and TRBJ2-1, with a possible D match to TRBD2 (5 bases). Between the trimmed V and J ends, which lost 4 bases and 3 bases, there was a span of 13 bases. The CDR3 totals 14 residues. Germline CDR1 and CDR2: SQVTM and ANQGSEA. CDR3 nucleotides: TGCAGCGTTGTCGCCGGGAACGGCTACAATGAGCAGTTCTTC. Protein sequence: CSVVAGNGYNEQFF.

This sequence joins TRBV13 and TRBJ2-1; the match to TRBD2 covers 8 bases. Losses at the gene ends were 5 bases for V and 5 bases for J; bases not matched to a gene: 5. Germline V gene data show CDR1 as PRHDT and CDR2 as FYEKMQ (reference sequence). This CDR3 has 14 residues. The CDR3 DNA follows: TGTGCCAGCAGCCCGGGACTAGGTCACAATGAGCAGTTCTTC. Residues: CASSPGLGHNEQFF.

This clone appeared once. The chain links TRBV10-1 to TRBJ2-1; 10 bases align to TRBD2. The germline CDR1 and CDR2 sequences are WNHNN and SYGVQD (reference sequence). The CDR3 length is 16 residues. V lost 5 bases, J lost 7 bases, and 11 bases stayed unmatched. CDR3 DNA: TGCGCCAGCAGTCCGCTAGCGGGGGTGAGTCAAAATGAGCAGTTCTTC. Protein sequence: CASSPLAGVSQNEQFF.

The chain is built from TRBV5-1 and TRBJ2-3; 7 bases map to TRBD2. Trimming took 4 bases from V and 5 from J; bases not matched to a gene: 7. This CDR3 region has 14 residues. Germline CDR1 is SGHRS and CDR2 is YFSETQ. The CDR3 nucleotides read TGCGCCAGCAGCGCGGCGGGAGACCGAGATACGCAGTATTTT. This codes for CASSAAGDRDTQYF.

For the CDR3, the DNA is TGTGCCAGCATGGGGACAGCAGAAAAACTGTTTTTT. Its translation is CASMGTAEKLFF. V gene TRBV2 combines with J gene TRBJ1-4; 7 nucleotides agree with TRBD1. Germline CDR1 is SNHLY and CDR2 is FYNNEI. The CDR3 contains 12 residues. The V segment lost 7 bases and the J segment 8 bases; nucleotides outside the gene matches: 4.

This clone turned up a few times. The V call is TRBV10-3, the J call TRBJ2-6; D possibly corresponds to TRBD1 (5 bases). Germline V lookup: CDR1 ENHRY, CDR2 SYGVKD. The germline V and J ends were trimmed by 8 bases and 1 base, with 12 bases remaining between them. The CDR3 consists of 15 residues. The chain's CDR3 is CAIGQGRSGANVLTF. The CDR3, as DNA: TGTGCCATCGGGCAGGGAAGGTCTGGGGCCAACGTCCTGACTTTC.